The sequence of this T cell receptor (beta chain) was determined in a study of response to subunit inactivated influenza vaccine. Whole-study results and caveats: Authors proposed each seasonal influenza vaccination draws in few new T cells.

TCRdb re-analysed the RT-PCR reads in MiXCR, keeping a single row per CDR3 protein. Of 500,000 to 600,000 distinct CDR3 sequences listed, 14% are singletons. Germline V gene data show CDR1 as SGHRS and CDR2 as YFSETQ. This CDR3 spans 20 amino acids. V was pared by 0 bases and J by 7 bases, with 22 bases of the junction left unmatched. This clonotype was counted only a few times. Its antigen is unknown. This chain uses TRBV5-1 with TRBJ2-1, with 7 bases identical to TRBD2. The TCR originated in a man between 50 and 59 years old who received an inactivated influenza vaccine. Sequences were derived from PBMCs from blood, sampled roughly 12 days after vaccination. The CDR3 bases are TGCGCCAGCAGCTTGGCCTCTAGCGGACAATTTAAAACTTTAAAGAATGAGCAGTTCTTC. This translates into CASSLASSGQFKTLKNEQFF. The full variable domain, its missing parts supplied by reference TRBV5-1 and TRBJ2-1, is KAGVTQTPRYLIKTRGQQVTLSCSPISGHRSVSWYQQTPGQGLQFLFEYFSETQRNKGNFPGRFSGRQFSNSRSEMNVSTLELGDSALYLCASSLASSGQFKTLKNEQFFGPGTRLTVL.